Below are 31 T cell receptor beta chains sequenced from a single sample in a study of cytomegalovirus exposure and HLA in healthy donors. PCR employed 60 Vbeta and 13 Jbeta primers. Assay used: immunoSEQ multiplex PCR; TCRdb lists only in-frame clones, some missing. Of 150,000 to 200,000 clones in the sample, approximately 79% were seen once. Input material: PBMCs. The source is a man between 35 and 55 years old in good health and CMV-seropositive.

This clone was counted only a few times. The chain carries TRBV10-2 and TRBJ2-7, with 7 bases fitting TRBD2. CDR1 is WSHSY and CDR2 is SAAADI in the germline V gene. The CDR3 runs to 14 residues. The J segment lost 0 bases and the V segment lost 4 bases, leaving 3 bases of the junction unmatched. CDR3 bases: TGCGCCAGCAGTGCGGGAGGATACTCCTACGAGCAGTACTTC. It specifies CASSAGGYSYEQYF.

This clone has a single count. This chain links TRBV4-1 with TRBJ2-4; D is ambiguous. Per the germline V gene, CDR1 is MGHRA and CDR2 is YSYEKL. V gave up 3 bases and J gave up 0 bases, with 12 bases separating them. This CDR3 comprises 16 residues. CDR3 protein: CASSQPDNLAKNIQYF. Here the CDR3 DNA reads TGCGCCAGCAGCCAGCCCGACAACCTAGCCAAAAACATTCAGTACTTC.

The gene calls are TRBV6-1 and TRBJ2-3; 9 bases fit TRBD2. The V gene end was trimmed by 7 bases and the J gene end by 3 bases; junction bases not matched to a gene: 5. CDR1 is MNHNS and CDR2 is SASEGT in the germline V gene. The CDR3 extends over 14 amino acids. The DNA of the CDR3 is TGTGCCAGCATCGCGGGAGGGAGGACAGATACGCAGTATTTT. Translating gives CASIAGGRTDTQYF.

This clone turned up a few times. This chain uses TRBV7-9 with TRBJ2-3; TRBD2 matches 11 bases. The V and J ends lost 5 bases and 4 bases, in that order; junction bases with no gene match: 11. Germline V gives CDR1 SEHNR, CDR2 FQNEAQ (reference sequence). The CDR3 loop spans 17 amino acids. The DNA of the CDR3 is TGTGCCAGCAGCCCCATTAGCGGGAGGGCCGGGTCAGATACGCAGTATTTT. This encodes CASSPISGRAGSDTQYF.

V and J are TRBV7-9 and TRBJ1-1, with 10 positions matching TRBD1. Germline CDR1 SEHNR, CDR2 FQNEAQ (reference sequence). This CDR3 spans 14 amino acids. V gave up 4 bases and J gave up 11 bases; unmatched junction bases: 10. CDR3 coding DNA: TGTGCCAGCAGCTCAGAAGGACAGGGGGATTGGGCTTTCTTT. Translating it yields CASSSEGQGDWAFF.

The chain combines TRBV7-9 with TRBJ2-3; D unclear. This CDR3 contains 15 residues. V was shortened by 4 bases and J by 3 bases, with 14 bases between the two germline ends. CDR1 SEHNR and CDR2 FQNEAQ come from the germline V gene (reference sequence). For the CDR3, the DNA is TGTGCCAGCAGCTCCGAGGAGACCTTTACAGATACGCAGTATTTT. It encodes CASSSEETFTDTQYF.

This chain uses TRBV25-1 with TRBJ2-7; D is uncertain. V lost 3 bases to trimming and J lost 3 bases, with 3 bases between them. CDR3 length equals 11 residues. In germline, CDR1 is MGHDK, CDR2 SYGVNS. The CDR3 sequence: CASSDIYEQYF. DNA for the CDR3: TGTGCCAGCAGTGACATCTACGAGCAGTACTTC.

In this sample, this clone turned up a few times. The V and J genes are TRBV11-3 and TRBJ2-1; a possible D gene is TRBD2 (5 bases). V was trimmed by 5 bases and J by 6 bases, leaving 8 bases between them. The CDR3 length is 12 residues. CDR1 is SGHNT and CDR2 is YENEEA in the germline V gene. CDR3 sequence reads: CASSKSGNEQFF. The CDR3 DNA reads TGTGCCAGCAGCAAAAGCGGCAATGAGCAGTTCTTC.

V usage is TRBV5-6 and J usage is TRBJ2-7; TRBD2 agrees at 12 bases. Germline V CDR1 and CDR2: SGHDT, YYEEEE. V gave up 0 bases and J gave up 1 base; unmatched junction bases: 2. The CDR3 is made up of 16 amino acids. The CDR3 region is CASSLGLAGGSYEQYF. CDR3 coding DNA: TGTGCCAGCAGCTTGGGGCTAGCGGGAGGGTCCTACGAGCAGTACTTC.

The rearrangement uses TRBV19 and TRBJ1-5; the D is unclear. V lost 5 bases, J lost 7 bases, and 15 bases lay in between. This CDR3 region has 14 residues. Germline-derived CDR1 and CDR2 are LNHDA and SQIVND (reference sequence). DNA of the CDR3: TGTGCCAGTAGTTCCCCCGGGAAAGTCCAGCCCCAGCATTTT. This sequence encodes CASSSPGKVQPQHF.

The chain joins TRBV9 to TRBJ2-5, with 8 bases aligning to TRBD2. Per the germline V gene, CDR1 is SGDLS and CDR2 is YYNGEE. Trimming cost V 0 bases and J 2 bases; bases outside gene matches: 6. The CDR3 consists of 16 residues. Written as DNA, the CDR3 is TGTGCCAGCAGCGTAGTTGCGGGAGGACAACAAGAGACCCAGTACTTC. It codes for CASSVVAGGQQETQYF.

This rearrangement joins TRBV2 to TRBJ2-2; TRBD2 agrees at 7 bases. The CDR3 consists of 14 residues. The J segment lost 5 bases and the V segment lost 8 bases, leaving 8 bases of the junction unmatched. Germline CDR1 is SNHLY and CDR2 is FYNNEI. In nucleotides, the CDR3 is TGTGCCAGCGGTGCGGGAGTTAGTACCGGGGAGCTGTTTTTT. It translates to CASGAGVSTGELFF.

The chain is built from TRBV27 and TRBJ1-2, with 9 bases that match TRBD1. Germline V gene lookup returns CDR1 MNHEY and CDR2 SMNVEV (reference sequence). CDR3 length: 14 amino acids. With 3 bases clipped from V and 5 bases from J, the junction kept 4 bases outside the gene matches. CDR3 DNA: TGTGCCAGCAGTTTTGGGACAGGGAAGTATGGCTACACCTTC. Protein product: CASSFGTGKYGYTF.

The chain recombines TRBV7-9 with TRBJ1-5; no firm D call. Between the trimmed V and J ends, which lost 4 bases and 0 bases, there was a span of 16 bases. This CDR3 is built from 17 residues. Germline CDR1 is SEHNR and CDR2 is FQNEAQ (reference sequence). The CDR3 sequence: CASSSEPGLGSNQPQHF. For the CDR3, the DNA is TGTGCCAGCAGCTCCGAACCGGGTCTCGGTAGCAATCAGCCCCAGCATTTT.

This clone came up once. In nucleotides, the CDR3 is TGTGCCAGCAGCCGATGGCAGGCCCTATCGAACACTGAAGCTTTCTTT. Residues: CASSRWQALSNTEAFF. The chain is built from TRBV5-8 and TRBJ1-1; D is unclear. V lost 4 bases and J 1 base, leaving 17 bases between the germline ends. The CDR3 has 16 amino acids. Per the germline V gene, CDR1 is SGHTS and CDR2 is YDEGEE.

The rearrangement uses TRBV7-3 and TRBJ1-5; the D is unclear. Trimming pared 3 bases from V and 4 bases from J, leaving 7 bases between. The length of the CDR3 is 13 residues. Germline V gene data show CDR1 as SGHTA and CDR2 as FQGTGA. This CDR3 is CASSFSVNQPQHF. CDR3 coding DNA: TGTGCCAGCAGCTTCTCCGTAAATCAGCCCCAGCATTTT.

The chain uses TRBV5-1 and TRBJ2-1; TRBD2 agrees at 14 bases. CDR1 and CDR2 (germline): SGHRS, YFSETQ. The ends lost 4 bases at V and 8 bases at J; junction bases unmatched: 8. The CDR3 sequence is 16 residues long. The CDR3 sequence: CASSPLGTSGSYEQFF. Here the CDR3 DNA reads TGCGCCAGCAGCCCCCTCGGGACTAGCGGGAGTTATGAGCAGTTCTTC.

The chain combines TRBV28 with TRBJ2-2, with D maybe TRBD1 (6 bases). CDR1 is MDHEN, CDR2 SYDVKM, per germline. The CDR3 is 14 residues long. The CDR3 DNA reads as TGTGTCGTGGACGGGACACCGAACACCGGGGAGCTGTTTTTT. Translating it yields CVVDGTPNTGELFF.

This clone was picked up one time. J is TRBJ2-2 and V is TRBV18; 10 bases line up with TRBD1. Losses at the gene ends were 0 bases for V and 7 bases for J; bases not matched to a gene: 2. The germline gives CDR1 KGHSH, CDR2 LQKENI. This CDR3 region has 15 residues. CDR3 bases: TGTGCCAGCTCACCACCGGGACAGGGGAACGGGGAGCTGTTTTTT. It is translated as CASSPPGQGNGELFF.

The V gene is TRBV27, the J gene TRBJ2-7; possibly TRBD1 for D (6 bases). This CDR3 comprises 14 residues. Germline V gene data show CDR1 as MNHEY and CDR2 as SMNVEV (reference sequence). V lost 6 bases to trimming and J lost 2 bases, with 14 bases between them. DNA of the CDR3: TGTGCCAGCAGACGGGACAAGCTGGCCTACGAGCAGTACTTC. As protein: CASRRDKLAYEQYF.

This clone has more than one count but fewer than ten. The chain recombines TRBV6-1 with TRBJ2-5; TRBD1 aligns across 7 bases. This CDR3 has 15 amino acids. The V and J ends lost 3 bases and 2 bases, in that order; junction bases with no gene match: 6. CDR1 is MNHNS, CDR2 SASEGT, per germline. The CDR3 DNA sequence: TGTGCCAGCAGTGATCTGACAGGGCAACAAGAGACCCAGTACTTC. This sequence encodes CASSDLTGQQETQYF.

The chain uses TRBV7-4 and TRBJ2-3, with 8 bases fitting TRBD2. This CDR3 contains 17 residues. J lost 0 bases, V lost 4 bases, and 9 bases had no gene match. The V gene's germline CDR1 is SGHVT and CDR2 SQSDAQ. The CDR3: CASSSCLLAASTDTQYF. The CDR3 region has the DNA TGTGCCAGCAGCTCATGCTTACTAGCGGCAAGCACAGATACGCAGTATTTT. The full variable domain, rest sourced from reference TRBV7-4 and TRBJ2-3, is GAGVSQSPRYKVAKRGRDVALRCDSISGHVTLYWYRQTLGQGSEVLTYSQSDAQRDKSGRPSGRFSAERPERSVSTLKIQRTEQGDSAVYLCASSSCLLAASTDTQYFGPGTRLTVL.

The chain is built from TRBV5-6 and TRBJ2-1; 14 positions match TRBD2. The length of the CDR3 is 16 residues. CDR1 is SGHDT, CDR2 YYEEEE, per germline. V dropped 2 bases and J dropped 7; count of bases not matched to a gene: 5. The CDR3 DNA reads as TGTGCCAGCAGCTTTCCCGGGACTAGCGGGAGAAATGAGCAGTTCTTC. Amino acid sequence: CASSFPGTSGRNEQFF.

The rearrangement joins TRBV5-1 to TRBJ1-2, with D possibly TRBD1 on 6 matching bases. V lost 4 bases and J lost 8, with 18 bases in between. Germline loops: CDR1 SGHRS, CDR2 YFSETQ. The CDR3 covers 14 residues. The CDR3 bases are TGCGCCAGCAGCCCCCTGGCAGGGGAGACGGGCTACACCTTC. Amino acid sequence: CASSPLAGETGYTF.

This clone turned up a few times. CDR3 sequence (DNA): TGTGCCAGCAGCTTGGGGACGCTAGCGGACTCCTACGAGCAGTACTTC. The encoded protein is CASSLGTLADSYEQYF. The chain employs TRBV13 and TRBJ2-7, with 7 bases identical to TRBD2. Germline CDR1 PRHDT, CDR2 FYEKMQ (reference sequence). V trimming: 3 bases; J trimming: 0 bases; junction bases outside the gene matches: 8. The CDR3 length is 16 residues. The entire variable domain, with the rest obtained from reference TRBV13 and TRBJ2-7, is as follows: AAGVIQSPRHLIKEKRETATLKCYPIPRHDTVYWYQQGPGQDPQFLISFYEKMQSDKGSIPDRFSAQQFSDYHSELNMSSLELGDSALYFCASSLGTLADSYEQYFGPGTRLTVT.

This clone has a single count. This rearrangement joins TRBV11-2 to TRBJ2-3; a weak D match, TRBD2 (6 bases). The CDR3 sequence is 14 residues long. CDR1 and CDR2 from the germline V gene are SGHAT and FQNNGV. V lost 7 bases, J lost 5 bases, and 16 bases lay in between. The CDR3 loop is CASTWMEGGDTQYF. The CDR3 DNA is TGTGCCAGCACCTGGATGGAGGGTGGAGATACGCAGTATTTT.

The chain carries TRBV6-6 and TRBJ2-7; no clear D gene. CDR1 and CDR2 from the germline V gene are MNHNY and SVGAGI (reference sequence). This CDR3 has 13 residues. Trimming cost V 0 bases and J 4 bases, with 7 bases left between them. The CDR3 region has the DNA TGTGCCAGCAGTTACTCAGCGAAGTACGAGCAGTACTTC. Translating it yields CASSYSAKYEQYF.

The rearrangement joins TRBV6-1 to TRBJ2-7; a possible D gene is TRBD2 (7 bases). V lost 3 bases, J lost 2 bases, and 11 bases lay in between. CDR3 length: 14 residues. Germline lookup yields CDR1 MNHNS and CDR2 SASEGT. The CDR3 sequence: CASSEGGGPYEQYF. In DNA form, the CDR3 reads TGTGCCAGCAGTGAGGGAGGGGGACCCTACGAGCAGTACTTC.

The V call is TRBV11-1, the J call TRBJ2-7; TRBD2 agrees at 10 bases. Germline V gene sequence: CDR1 SGHAT, CDR2 FQDESV (reference sequence). Trimming removed 6 bases from V and 3 bases from J; junction bases left unmatched: 14. The CDR3 loop spans 17 amino acids. CDR3 DNA sequence: TGTGCCAGCAGGCGAACAGGGGAGCGGGAGGGAGACTACGAGCAGTACTTC. It encodes CASRRTGEREGDYEQYF.

The rearrangement links TRBV11-3 to TRBJ2-7, with D unresolved. CDR1 is SGHNT, CDR2 YENEEA, per germline. This CDR3 comprises 15 residues. V gave up 0 bases and J gave up 0 bases, with 9 bases separating them. Here the CDR3 DNA reads TGTGCCAGCAGCTTAGAAGCCGTGTTCTCCTACGAGCAGTACTTC. This encodes CASSLEAVFSYEQYF.

Worth noting for this clone: An end of the junction does not agree with germline; a read error may underlie this. This chain uses TRBV7-7 with TRBJ2-5; TRBD2 agrees at 10 bases. The germline V gene has CDR1 SSHAT and CDR2 FNYEAQ (reference sequence). CDR3 length equals 15 residues. The DNA for the CDR3 is TGTGCTAGCAGCTTAGGAGGGACTAGCGAAGAGACCCAGTACTTC. Protein sequence: CASSLGGTSEETQYF.